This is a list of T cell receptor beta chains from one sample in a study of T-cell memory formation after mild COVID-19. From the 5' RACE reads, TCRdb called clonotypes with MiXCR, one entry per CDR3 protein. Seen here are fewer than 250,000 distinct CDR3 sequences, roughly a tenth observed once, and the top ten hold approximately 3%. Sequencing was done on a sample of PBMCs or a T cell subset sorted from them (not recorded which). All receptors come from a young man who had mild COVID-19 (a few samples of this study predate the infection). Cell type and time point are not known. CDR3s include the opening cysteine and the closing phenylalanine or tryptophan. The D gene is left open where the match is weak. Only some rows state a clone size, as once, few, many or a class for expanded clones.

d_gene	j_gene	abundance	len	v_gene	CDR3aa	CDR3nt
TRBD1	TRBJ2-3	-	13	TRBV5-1	CATKTGSTDTQYF	TGCGCCACCAAGACAGGGAGCACAGATACGCAGTATTTT
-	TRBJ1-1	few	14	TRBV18	CATTPDRQNTEAFF	TGTGCCACCACACCGGACCGGCAGAACACTGAAGCTTTCTTT
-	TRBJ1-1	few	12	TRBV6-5	CASRDGGTEAFF	TGTGCCTCCCGGGACGGCGGGACTGAAGCTTTCTTT
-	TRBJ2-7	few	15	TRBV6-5	CASSYSRGGNYEQYF	TGTGCCAGCAGTTACTCGAGAGGGGGGAACTACGAGCAGTACTTC
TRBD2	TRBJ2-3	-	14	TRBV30	CAWSGLALTDTQYF	TGTGCCTGGAGTGGACTAGCGTTAACAGATACGCAGTATTTT
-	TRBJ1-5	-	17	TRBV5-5	CASSLAWGSGSNQPQHF	TGTGCCAGCAGCTTGGCCTGGGGGAGTGGAAGCAATCAGCCCCAGCATTTT
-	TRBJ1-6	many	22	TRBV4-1	CASSQEGSWQGRSNEINSPLHF	TGCGCCAGCAGCCAAGAAGGGAGTTGGCAGGGGAGATCTAATGAAATTAATTCACCCCTCCACTTT
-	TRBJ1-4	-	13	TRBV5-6	CASSPGTHEKLFF	TGTGCCAGCAGCCCTGGGACCCACGAAAAACTGTTTTTT
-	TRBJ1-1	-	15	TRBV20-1	CSARDAGAGNTEAFF	TGCAGTGCTAGAGATGCGGGGGCTGGGAACACTGAAGCTTTCTTT
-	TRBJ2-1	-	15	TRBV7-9	CASSLLQGGKNEQFF	TGTGCCAGCAGCTTATTACAGGGGGGGAAGAATGAGCAGTTCTTC
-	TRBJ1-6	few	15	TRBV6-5	CASSYSARLDSPLHF	TGTGCCAGCAGTTACTCCGCCCGATTGGATTCACCCCTCCACTTT
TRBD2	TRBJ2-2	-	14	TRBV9	CASNPRGEGAELFF	TGTGCCAGCAACCCACGGGGGGAAGGTGCGGAGCTGTTTTTT
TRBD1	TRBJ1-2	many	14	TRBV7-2	CASSLRDRASGYTF	TGTGCCAGCAGCCTCCGGGACAGGGCTTCCGGCTACACCTTC
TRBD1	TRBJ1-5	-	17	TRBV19	CASSTNNRGRSNQPQHF	TGTGCCAGTAGTACGAACAACAGGGGGAGGAGCAATCAGCCCCAGCATTTT
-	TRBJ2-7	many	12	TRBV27	CASSFFSYEQYF	TGTGCCAGCAGTTTCTTCTCCTACGAGCAGTACTTC
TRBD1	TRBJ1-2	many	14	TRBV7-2	CASRPTGDNYGYTF	TGTGCCAGCAGACCCACAGGGGACAACTATGGCTACACCTTC
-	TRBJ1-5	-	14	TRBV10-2	CASSEGGLNQPQHF	TGCGCCAGCAGTGAGGGGGGGCTCAATCAGCCCCAGCATTTT
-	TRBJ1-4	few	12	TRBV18	CASSPPTGGLFF	TGTGCCAGCTCACCACCGACTGGGGGACTGTTTTTT
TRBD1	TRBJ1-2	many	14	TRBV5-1	CASSSQGGDYGYTF	TGCGCCAGCAGCTCCCAGGGGGGAGACTATGGCTACACCTTC
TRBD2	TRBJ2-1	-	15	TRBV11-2	CASSLVLAAADEQFF	TGTGCCAGCAGCTTGGTACTAGCGGCGGCGGATGAGCAGTTCTTC
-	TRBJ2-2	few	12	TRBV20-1	CSATEGFGELFF	TGCAGTGCCACAGAGGGGTTCGGGGAGCTGTTTTTT
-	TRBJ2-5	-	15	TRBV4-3	CASSQIAGLQETQYF	TGCGCCAGCAGCCAGATAGCTGGTCTCCAAGAGACCCAGTACTTC
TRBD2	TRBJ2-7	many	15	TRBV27	CASSLRGGLGYEQYF	TGTGCCAGCAGTTTACGGGGGGGTTTGGGGTACGAGCAGTACTTC
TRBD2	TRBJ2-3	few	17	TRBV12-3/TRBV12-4	CASALLLAGGQGDTQYF	TGTGCCAGCGCCCTGCTGTTGGCGGGGGGCCAGGGAGATACGCAGTATTTT
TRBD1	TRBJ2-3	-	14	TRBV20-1	CSAIRQGNTDTQYF	TGCAGTGCTATAAGACAGGGTAACACAGATACGCAGTATTTT
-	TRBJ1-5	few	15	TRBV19	CASSIDRGRGQPQHF	TGTGCCAGTAGTATAGATAGGGGGAGGGGACAGCCCCAGCATTTT
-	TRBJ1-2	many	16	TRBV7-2	CASSLGRTEGLYGYTF	TGTGCCAGCAGCTTAGGTCGGACAGAGGGCCTCTATGGCTACACCTTC
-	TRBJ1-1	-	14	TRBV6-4	CASSRGAGNTEAFF	TGTGCCAGCAGCAGGGGCGCGGGGAACACTGAAGCTTTCTTT
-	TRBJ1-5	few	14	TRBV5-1	CASSKGPGDQPQHF	TGCGCCAGCAGCAAAGGTCCAGGTGATCAGCCCCAGCATTTT
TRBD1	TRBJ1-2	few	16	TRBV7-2	CASSSFPGQGAHGYTF	TGTGCCAGCAGCTCGTTTCCGGGACAGGGGGCGCATGGCTACACCTTC
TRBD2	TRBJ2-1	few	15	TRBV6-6	CASRPPSGGFNEQFF	TGTGCCAGCAGACCCCCTAGCGGGGGGTTCAATGAGCAGTTCTTC
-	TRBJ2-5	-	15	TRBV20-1	CSARDPAAGAETQYF	TGCAGTGCTAGAGATCCCGCCGCAGGGGCAGAGACCCAGTACTTC
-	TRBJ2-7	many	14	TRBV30	CAWTSRDGTYEQYF	TGTGCCTGGACCTCCCGGGACGGGACCTACGAGCAGTACTTC
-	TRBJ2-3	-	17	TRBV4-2	CASSQVSGGLSTDTQYF	TGTGCCAGCAGCCAAGTGTCGGGGGGCCTCAGCACAGATACGCAGTATTTT
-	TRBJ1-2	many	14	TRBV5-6	CASSLPPGKSGYTF	TGTGCCAGCAGCCTTCCGCCGGGGAAGAGTGGCTACACCTTC
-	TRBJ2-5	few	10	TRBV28	CATLRETQYF	TGTGCCACCCTGAGGGAGACCCAGTACTTC
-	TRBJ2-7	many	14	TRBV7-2	CASSPRVDSYEQYF	TGTGCCAGCAGCCCCCGGGTCGACTCCTACGAGCAGTACTTC
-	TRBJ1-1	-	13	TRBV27	CASSFTPNTEAFF	TGTGCCAGCAGTTTCACACCGAACACTGAAGCTTTCTTT
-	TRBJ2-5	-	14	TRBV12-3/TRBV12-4	CASRGSIAGETQYF	TGTGCCAGCAGGGGTTCCATAGCCGGAGAGACCCAGTACTTC
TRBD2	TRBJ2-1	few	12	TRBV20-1	CSASVGLAEQFF	TGCAGTGCTAGTGTGGGACTAGCCGAGCAGTTCTTC
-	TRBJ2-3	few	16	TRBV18	CASSPPNGRGTDTQYF	TGTGCCAGCTCACCACCGAATGGGAGGGGGACAGATACGCAGTATTTT
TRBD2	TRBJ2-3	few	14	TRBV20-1	CSARSGGVTDTQYF	TGCAGTGCGCGGAGCGGGGGGGTCACAGATACGCAGTATTTT
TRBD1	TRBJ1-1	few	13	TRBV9	CASSGQGRTEAFF	TGTGCCAGCAGCGGACAGGGTCGCACTGAAGCTTTCTTT
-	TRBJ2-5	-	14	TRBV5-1	CASSLAWGGETQYF	TGCGCCAGCAGCTTGGCGTGGGGTGGAGAGACCCAGTACTTC
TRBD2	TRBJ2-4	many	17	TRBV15	CATSDGTSGVAKNIQYF	TGTGCCACCAGCGACGGGACTAGCGGGGTGGCCAAAAACATTCAGTACTTC
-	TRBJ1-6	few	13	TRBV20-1	CSASGGMNSPLHF	TGCAGTGCTAGCGGGGGGATGAATTCACCCCTCCACTTT
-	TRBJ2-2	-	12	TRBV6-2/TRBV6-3	CASSYFAGELFF	TGTGCCAGCAGTTATTTCGCCGGGGAGCTGTTTTTT
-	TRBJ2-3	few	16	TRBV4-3	CASSQLGAGSTDTQYF	TGCGCCAGCAGCCAACTCGGGGCTGGCAGTACAGATACGCAGTATTTT
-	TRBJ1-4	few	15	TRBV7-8	CASSLSTGPNEKLFF	TGTGCCAGCAGCTTAAGTACGGGGCCTAATGAAAAACTGTTTTTT
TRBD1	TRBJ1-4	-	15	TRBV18	CASSPEFARGEKLFF	TGTGCCAGCTCACCAGAATTCGCCAGGGGGGAAAAACTGTTTTTT
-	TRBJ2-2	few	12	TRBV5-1	CASSLEDGELFF	TGCGCCAGCAGCTTGGAGGACGGGGAGCTGTTTTTT
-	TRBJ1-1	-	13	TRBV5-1	CASSLGGGGGVFF	TGCGCCAGCAGCTTAGGCGGAGGAGGTGGAGTTTTCTTT
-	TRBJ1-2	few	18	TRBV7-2	CASSLRGGQGPGKDGYTF	TGTGCCAGCAGCTTAAGGGGCGGGCAGGGGCCAGGAAAGGATGGCTACACCTTC
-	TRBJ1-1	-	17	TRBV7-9	CASSSPTFGRGNTEAFF	TGTGCCAGCAGCTCGCCGACATTTGGTCGGGGGAACACTGAAGCTTTCTTT
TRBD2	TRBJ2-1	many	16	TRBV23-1	CASSQKLSGVPNEQFF	TGCGCCAGCAGTCAAAAGTTAAGCGGGGTACCCAATGAGCAGTTCTTC